This T cell receptor (beta chain) was sequenced during a study of T-cell memory formation after mild COVID-19 (dated by TCRdb to the early 2020s). Some background on the complete study: Most TCR sequence clusters were specific to one of the two donors. Longitudinal TCRalpha and TCRbeta repertoire sequencing tracked T-cell clones expanding and contracting after mild COVID-19 in two donors. The cohort was made up of two young adult volunteers, one female and one male, who were previously healthy. Overall study outcomes, separate from this receptor: Contracting CD4+ clones were found mainly in CM and EM memory subsets, while CD8+ clones were enriched in EMRA. Clones contracting from day 15 to 85 had balanced CD4/CD8 phenotypes, while a second wave expanding from day 15 to 37 was biased towards CD4+. The study included only a couple of mild cases, and larger cohorts that include severe cases with pre-infection samples were judged to be necessary. SARS-CoV-2 specificity was not confirmed for the second-wave clones peaking on day 37. Some responding clones were detected in pre-infection memory, suggesting pre-existing cross-reactive memory T cells joined the SARS-CoV-2 response.

This clonotype was observed a handful of times. Its antigen remains unidentified. The sample holds no much larger clone one base away, and base qualities are not on file. The listed sequencing device is Illumina NovaSeq 6000. TCRalpha and TCRbeta cDNA libraries were built by 5'RACE with constant-segment primers, adding sample barcodes and unique molecular identifiers. Trizol reagent was used to extract RNA from every sample. Libraries were amplified in two PCR steps, with a second sample barcode and Illumina TruSeq adapters added in the second step. Libraries were sequenced on an Illumina NovaSeq with 2 x 150 bp paired-end reads. Turning to the authors' computational methods: With migec v1.2.7, reads were demultiplexed and then collapsed into UMI-guided consensus sequences. Using mixcr v2.1.11, UMI consensuses were aligned to TRA and TRB V and J templates and then assembled into clonotypes. A clonotype was counted as expanded or contracted only if both edgeR and NoisET called the change significant, with noise models trained on biological replicates. edgeR calls used a false discovery rate-adjusted p below 0.01 and a log2 fold-change threshold of 1. As an exploratory analysis of dynamics, max-normalized trajectories of the 1000 most abundant clonotypes were examined with PCA combined with hierarchical clustering. Separately sequenced CD4+ and CD8+ repertoires were used to assign the CD4 or CD8 phenotype of responding clones. TCRdb took the public reads, trimmed them with fastp at Q25, ran MiXCR for clone calling and kept in-frame beta chains. Identical CDR3 proteins give one entry, which carries the most common genes and DNA. The authors' filters were not applied to this entry. For this sample the table gives roughly 450,000 distinct CDR3 sequences, of which roughly 18% were detected only once. Roughly 21% of the sample is held by the ten biggest clonotypes.

Ficoll-Paque density gradient centrifugation was the method used to isolate PBMCs. The germline V gene yields SGHVS for CDR1 and FNYEAQ for CDR2. V is reduced by 5 bases and J by 0 bases, leaving a spacing of 8 bases between them. Spanning cysteine to phenylalanine, the CDR3 consists of 14 amino acids. Only CDR3 DNA is held: 42 bases, read in frame from base 1. This clonotype was obtained from a man aged 18 to 30 who had mild COVID-19 (a few samples of this study predate the infection). The sample titles of this study are shuffled in the database, so cell type and time point are left out; the donor was told from shared clones. Sequenced material: PBMCs or a T cell subset sorted from them (not recorded which). Recombination joined TRBV7-6 with TRBJ1-3, with the identity of the D gene unclear. The nucleotide sequence is TGTGCCAGCAGCCCGGACCCCTCTGGAAACACCATATATTTT. The encoded protein is CASSPDPSGNTIYF.